What follows are 25 T cell receptor beta chains derived from one specimen sequenced in a study of blood T cells in healthy people across ages (dated by TCRdb to the mid-2010s). Library creation used 5' RACE. The instrument given in TCRdb is Illumina HiSeq 2500. The second PCR ran for about 6 to 11 cycles and used a J-beta primer mix along with a sample-barcoded 5' primer. Using fastp at Q25 and MiXCR, TCRdb reprocessed the public reads and kept productive beta chains. Every distinct CDR3 protein forms one entry, paired with its most common genes and DNA. The sample table shows about 730,000 distinct CDR3 sequences, and 40% to 45% are seen once. In total, the top ten clones hold around a fifth of the sample. The sequenced material came from blood. Receptor source: a woman aged 55-69 years in good health.

This clonotype was seen at least ten times. The chain combines TRBV10-3 with TRBJ2-7, with 9 bases that match TRBD2. V lost 11 bases to trimming and J lost 0 bases; unmatched junction nucleotides: 2. Germline CDR1 and CDR2: ENHRY and SYGVKD. CDR3 length equals 12 residues. CDR3 in amino acids: CASSGVSYEQYF. CDR3 DNA sequence: TGTGCCTCTAGCGGGGTCTCCTACGAGCAGTACTTC.

The chain carries TRBV20-1 and TRBJ1-5; maybe TRBD1 (6 bases). The CDR3 runs to 14 residues. CDR1 and CDR2 (germline): DFQATT, SNEGSKA (reference sequence). The V end was cut by 5 bases, the J end by 1 base, with 12 bases between. The CDR3 coding sequence is TGCAGTGCTTTCGGGACAACCAGCAATCAGCCCCAGCATTTT. Protein: CSAFGTTSNQPQHF.

V gene TRBV7-2 combines with J gene TRBJ1-2; the D is unclear. Germline-derived CDR1 and CDR2 are SGHTA and FQGNSA. This CDR3 contains 11 residues. Deletions cut 5 bases from V and 8 bases from J, with 9 bases between. The CDR3 nucleotides are TGTGCCAGCAGCCGTGAGTTCGGCTACACCTTC. It translates to CASSREFGYTF.

The DNA for the CDR3 is TGTGCCAGCAGCGGGGACAAGGGGACCTACAATGAGCAGTACTTC. Translated, it gives CASSGDKGTYNEQYF. The chain uses TRBV5-5 and TRBJ2-7; weak D call: TRBD1 (6 bases). Germline V lookup: CDR1 SGHKS, CDR2 YYEKEE (reference sequence). The CDR3 totals 15 residues. V was cut by 4 bases and J by 7 bases, with 21 bases left in between. The complete variable domain, with remaining parts taken from reference TRBV5-5 and TRBJ2-7, reads DAGVTQSPTHLIKTRGQQVTLRCSPISGHKSVSWYQQVLGQGPQFIFQYYEKEERGRGNFPDRFSARQFPNYSSELNVNALLLGDSALYLCASSGDKGTYNEQYFGPGTRLTVT.

This chain joins TRBV27 and TRBJ2-5; D ambiguous. CDR1 MNHEY and CDR2 SMNVEV come from the germline V gene (reference sequence). The CDR3 runs to 20 residues. The V gene lost 8 bases and the J gene lost 0 bases, with 31 bases spanning the gap. In nucleotides, the CDR3 is TGTGCCAGCCCTGAATTCCCCAGTTTTGAGAAAAACAGCTACCAAGAGACCCAGTACTTC. It translates to CASPEFPSFEKNSYQETQYF.

The rearrangement links TRBV3-1 to TRBJ1-5; TRBD1 agrees at 9 bases. The CDR3 is made up of 14 amino acids. Germline V gene data show CDR1 as LGHDT and CDR2 as YNNKEL (reference sequence). The junction had 7 bases not matched to a gene; V was cut back by 6 bases and J by 7 bases. The CDR3 reads CASSPTGGGQPQHF. CDR3 nucleotides: TGTGCCAGCAGTCCGACAGGGGGAGGCCAGCCCCAGCATTTT.

V and J are TRBV29-1 and TRBJ2-3; D may be TRBD2 (5 bases). Between the trimmed V and J ends, which lost 4 bases and 6 bases, there was a span of 14 bases. The CDR3 is 13 residues long. The germline V gene has CDR1 SQVTM and CDR2 ANQGSEA. CDR3 in DNA: TGCAGCGTTGCGTTGTTAGCGTGGGATACGCAGTATTTT. It is translated as CSVALLAWDTQYF.

This chain connects TRBV3-1 to TRBJ2-1; tentative D call: TRBD2 (5 bases). This CDR3 spans 10 amino acids. The germline gives CDR1 LGHDT, CDR2 YNNKEL (reference sequence). Trimming removed 5 bases at V and 9 bases at J, with 5 bases between. CDR3 residues: CASSGGEQFF. Written as DNA, the CDR3 is TGTGCCAGCAGCGGAGGTGAGCAGTTCTTC.

V gene TRBV7-2 combines with J gene TRBJ1-5; D may be TRBD1 (6 bases). This CDR3 region has 18 residues. V lost 4 bases, J lost 6 bases, and 25 bases lay in between. Germline lookup yields CDR1 SGHTA and CDR2 FQGNSA. The CDR3 region has the DNA TGTGCCAGCAGCTCCCGGGACAAATATTCAGACGGGATTCAGCCCCAGCATTTT. This codes for CASSSRDKYSDGIQPQHF.

The chain recombines TRBV5-1 with TRBJ1-1; TRBD1 matches 8 bases. Per germline, CDR1 SGHRS and CDR2 YFSETQ. The CDR3 is 14 residues long. Trimming cost V 0 bases and J 4 bases; bases outside gene matches: 2. CDR3: CASSLGTGSTEAFF. CDR3 sequence (DNA): TGCGCCAGCAGCTTGGGGACAGGGTCCACTGAAGCTTTCTTT.

This clonotype has at least ten counts. The CDR3 bases are TGTGCCACCAGCAGAGAGGGGGAATATGGCTACACCTTC. Its translation is CATSREGEYGYTF. The chain combines TRBV15 with TRBJ1-2; tentative D call: TRBD1 (5 bases). Germline CDR1 reads LNHNV; CDR2 reads YYDKDF (reference sequence). The V end lost 0 bases, the J end lost 5 bases, and 7 bases lay between the germline ends. This CDR3 spans 13 amino acids.

This clonotype occurred a few times. V gene TRBV6-2 or TRBV6-3 combines with J gene TRBJ1-2; a weak D match, TRBD1 (5 bases). Trimming removed 6 bases at V and 2 bases at J, with 13 bases between. CDR1 is MNHEY, CDR2 SVGEGT, per germline. This CDR3 spans 14 amino acids. CDR3 sequence reads: CASREGHQNYGYTF. The CDR3 DNA reads TGTGCCAGCAGAGAAGGACATCAGAACTATGGCTACACCTTC.

On this clonotype: A junction end diverges from the germline sequence, so it may reflect a read error. V and J are TRBV12-3 or TRBV12-4 and TRBJ2-5; TRBD2 matches 7 bases. The CDR3 covers 14 residues. The CDR3 here is CASRPGLAEEIQYF. DNA of the CDR3: TGTGCCAGCAGACCCGGGCTAGCGGAAGAGATCCAGTACTTC.

The genes are TRBV7-2 and TRBJ1-4; 7 bases match TRBD1. The ends lost 4 bases at V and 3 bases at J; junction bases unmatched: 5. Looked up from germline, CDR1 is SGHTA and CDR2 is FQGNSA. This CDR3 is built from 15 residues. CDR3 coding DNA: TGTGCCAGCAGCTCCCAGGGGGGGCCTAATGAAAAACTGTTTTTT. Translating it yields CASSSQGGPNEKLFF.

This rearrangement joins TRBV7-9 to TRBJ2-3; D may be TRBD2 (6 bases). The germline V gene has CDR1 SEHNR and CDR2 FQNEAQ (reference sequence). The V gene lost 10 bases and the J gene lost 1 base, with 18 bases spanning the gap. CDR3 length equals 15 residues. The CDR3: CAINSRDFRTDTQYF. DNA of the CDR3: TGTGCCATCAATTCCCGGGACTTCCGCACAGATACGCAGTATTTT.

This clonotype has a handful of counts. The chain combines TRBV6-2 or TRBV6-3 with TRBJ2-7, with 9 bases that match TRBD2. The V gene end was trimmed by 1 base and the J gene end by 2 bases; junction bases not matched to a gene: 3. The CDR3 is 15 amino acids. Germline V CDR1 and CDR2: MNHEY, SVGEGT. CDR3 sequence (DNA): TGTGCCAGCAGTTACTTAAGACTAGCGGCCTACGAGCAGTACTTC. Encoded protein: CASSYLRLAAYEQYF.

Points on this clonotype: The CDR3 does not close with the conserved phenylalanine or tryptophan, likely indicating a read error. The chain couples TRBV7-3 to TRBJ2-3; the match to TRBD2 covers 12 bases. The junction had 6 bases not matched to a gene; V was cut back by 5 bases and J by 0 bases. The CDR3 runs to 17 residues. Germline V CDR1 and CDR2: SGHTA, FQGTGA. The CDR3 nucleotides are TGTGCCAGCAGCCGTACTAGCGGGGGGCCTAGCACAGATACGCAGTATTCT. It yields the protein CASSRTSGGPSTDTQYS.

This chain links TRBV20-1 with TRBJ2-5; 7 nucleotides match TRBD1. The J call may be mistaken, given a closer DNA end match to TRBJ2-7. The CDR3 loop spans 13 amino acids. CDR1 and CDR2 (germline): DFQATT, SNEGSKA (reference sequence). The CDR3 DNA reads as TGCAGTGCATCCGACAGGGCCCCCTACGAGCAGTACTTC. This gives the protein CSASDRAPYEQYF.

The chain employs TRBV4-2 and TRBJ2-5, with 8 bases aligning to TRBD2. After removal of 4 bases from V and 7 bases from J, the junction contained 17 bases not matched to a gene. Germline V gene sequence: CDR1 LGHNA, CDR2 YNFKEQ. The CDR3 runs 17 residues. CDR3 in amino acids: CASSREGRGGYGATQYF. The CDR3 region has the DNA TGTGCCAGCAGCCGCGAGGGTCGCGGGGGGTACGGGGCGACCCAGTACTTC.

The table lists this clonotype with a few counts. The chain carries TRBV24-1 and TRBJ1-5; D is ambiguous. The CDR3 is made up of 12 amino acids. CDR1 is KGHDR and CDR2 is SFDVKD in the germline V gene. V was cut by 1 base and J by 11 bases, with 8 bases left in between. CDR3 nucleotide sequence: TGTGCCACCAGTGATTTATTAGGCACCCAGCATTTT. This sequence encodes CATSDLLGTQHF.

This chain uses TRBV11-3 with TRBJ1-2, with TRBD1 as a possible D gene (5 bases). Per the germline V gene, CDR1 is SGHNT and CDR2 is YENEEA. Trimming cost V 0 bases and J 10 bases, with 12 bases left between them. There are 13 residues in the CDR3. CDR3 bases: TGTGCCAGCAGCTTAGATCAGGGACGAAACTACACCTTC. Amino acids: CASSLDQGRNYTF.

CDR3 sequence (DNA): TGTGCCAGCAGTGACGGGGAGGGGGCTGACGGCTACACCTTC. As protein: CASSDGEGADGYTF. The chain recombines TRBV6-6 with TRBJ1-2; 7 nucleotides line up with TRBD1. The CDR3 runs 14 residues. The trim removed 5 bases at V and 8 bases at J, leaving 11 bases unmatched. CDR1 is MNHNY, CDR2 SVGAGI, per germline (reference sequence).

The chain recombines TRBV7-3 with TRBJ2-1; 7 bases are shared with TRBD1. Germline lookup yields CDR1 SGHTA and CDR2 FQGTGA. The junction had 1 base not matched to a gene; V was cut back by 4 bases and J by 7 bases. The CDR3 runs 12 residues. CDR3 sequence reads: CASSWDRNEQFF. CDR3 DNA: TGTGCCAGCAGCTGGGACAGAAATGAGCAGTTCTTC.

Notes on this clonotype: A read error may explain this, as a much larger clone is one base away. The chain combines TRBV29-1 with TRBJ2-5, with TRBD1 as a possible D gene (5 bases). CDR3 size: 12 residues. Trimming cost V 7 bases and J 0 bases, with 9 bases left between them. The V gene's germline CDR1 is SQVTM and CDR2 ANQGSEA. CDR3 residues: CSGPRDQETQYF. Written as DNA, the CDR3 is TGCAGCGGCCCCAGGGACCAAGAGACCCAGTACTTC.

This chain joins TRBV12-3 or TRBV12-4 and TRBJ1-5, with no clear D. Trimming stripped 3 bases from V and 7 bases from J, with 16 bases between. The CDR3 extends over 15 amino acids. The CDR3 region has the DNA TGTGCCAGCAGTTTTTCTCTGGCTAACGGCCAGCCCCAGCATTTT. Encoded protein: CASSFSLANGQPQHF.